The 5 T cell receptor beta chains below were found in one sample sequenced in a study of blood T cell repertoires in COVID-19. The repertoire was sequenced with immunoSEQ multiplex PCR; TCRdb's copy has only in-frame clones and lacks some. The data show 40,000 to 55,000 clones, 88% seen once. The source material was peripheral blood. Every receptor here comes from a man aged 50 or older with active COVID-19.

This chain uses TRBV6-6 with TRBJ1-1; 7 bases are a match to TRBD1. The CDR3 runs 16 residues. Germline V gives CDR1 MNHNY, CDR2 SVGAGI (reference sequence). The trim removed 2 bases at V and 1 base at J, leaving 7 bases unmatched. CDR3 nucleotides: TGTGCCAGCAGTTACGGGACAGCACAAGGGAACACTGAAGCTTTCTTT. Translation gives CASSYGTAQGNTEAFF.

The rearrangement uses TRBV24-1 and TRBJ2-7; D is perhaps TRBD2 (5 bases). This CDR3 comprises 13 residues. Trimming cost V 3 bases and J 5 bases, with 10 bases left between them. CDR1 KGHDR and CDR2 SFDVKD come from the germline V gene. The CDR3: CATSDPGRHEQYF. The CDR3 DNA reads as TGTGCCACCAGTGATCCGGGAAGACACGAGCAGTACTTC.

The rearrangement links TRBV7-3 to TRBJ1-2; D is perhaps TRBD1 (5 bases). Trimming left V 3 bases short and J 8 bases short, with 13 bases between. Germline-derived CDR1 and CDR2 are SGHTA and FQGTGA. CDR3 length equals 13 residues. The CDR3 protein is CASSFPGFRGYTF. In DNA form, the CDR3 reads TGTGCCAGCAGCTTCCCAGGGTTTCGGGGCTACACCTTC.

The CDR3: CASSQRSWTGETGQFF. The CDR3, as DNA: TGCGCCAGCAGCCAAAGGAGTTGGACTGGGGAGACGGGGCAGTTCTTC. V is TRBV4-1 and J is TRBJ2-1; the D gene is possibly TRBD2 (5 bases). V lost 2 bases and J 12 bases, leaving 23 bases between the germline ends. The germline CDR1 and CDR2 sequences are MGHRA and YSYEKL. The CDR3 covers 16 residues.

In its sample, this clone was seen once. The V gene is TRBV19, the J gene TRBJ1-5; maybe TRBD1 (5 bases). The CDR3 totals 15 residues. CDR1 is LNHDA, CDR2 SQIVND, per germline (reference sequence). Trimming left V 4 bases short and J 4 bases short, with 14 bases between. The CDR3 sequence is CASSRAGPWNQPQHF. As DNA, the CDR3 is TGTGCCAGTAGTAGGGCAGGGCCTTGGAATCAGCCCCAGCATTTT.